This T cell receptor (beta chain) was sequenced for a study of blood T cell repertoires in COVID-19. Study-wide background: The United States, Italy and Spain provided the acute and convalescent COVID-19 samples. The cDNA or gDNA used as material had been derived from T cells, B-cell-depleted T cells, or PBMCs.

Per the original data handling: Quantification of nucleated cells was approximated via reference gene primer amplification. The assay was immunoSEQ multiplex PCR, and TCRdb's table has in-frame clones only and misses some. V and J calls and clone size follow that table, whereas D and trimming were derived from the DNA. This sample has about 59,000 clones; approximately 90% occur once, and the top ten carry around a sixth. The V and J ends lost 0 bases and 0 bases respectively, with 5 bases between them. Germline-derived CDR1 and CDR2 are SGHDT and YYEEEE. This CDR3 has 14 residues. The specimen sequenced was peripheral blood. This chain uses TRBV5-6 with TRBJ2-3; unclear D gene. This receptor was identified in a man of 80 years or more with acute or convalescent COVID-19. The CDR3 is CASSLGHSTDTQYF. CDR3 bases: TGTGCCAGCAGCTTGGGACACAGCACAGATACGCAGTATTTT.